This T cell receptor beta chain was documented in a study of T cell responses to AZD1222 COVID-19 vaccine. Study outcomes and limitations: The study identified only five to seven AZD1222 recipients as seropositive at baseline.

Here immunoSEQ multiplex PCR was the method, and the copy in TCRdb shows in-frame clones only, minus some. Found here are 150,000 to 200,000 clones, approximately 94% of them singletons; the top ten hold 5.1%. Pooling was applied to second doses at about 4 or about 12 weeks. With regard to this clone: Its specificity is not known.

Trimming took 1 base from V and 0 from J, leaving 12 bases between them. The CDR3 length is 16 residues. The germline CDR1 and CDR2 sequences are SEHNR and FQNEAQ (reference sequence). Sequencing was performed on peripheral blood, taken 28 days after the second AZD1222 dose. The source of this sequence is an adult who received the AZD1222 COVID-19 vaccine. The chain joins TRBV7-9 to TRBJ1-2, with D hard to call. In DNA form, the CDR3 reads TGTGCCAGCAGCTTAGACTACGGGGTCTCTAACTATGGCTACACCTTC. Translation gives CASSLDYGVSNYGYTF.